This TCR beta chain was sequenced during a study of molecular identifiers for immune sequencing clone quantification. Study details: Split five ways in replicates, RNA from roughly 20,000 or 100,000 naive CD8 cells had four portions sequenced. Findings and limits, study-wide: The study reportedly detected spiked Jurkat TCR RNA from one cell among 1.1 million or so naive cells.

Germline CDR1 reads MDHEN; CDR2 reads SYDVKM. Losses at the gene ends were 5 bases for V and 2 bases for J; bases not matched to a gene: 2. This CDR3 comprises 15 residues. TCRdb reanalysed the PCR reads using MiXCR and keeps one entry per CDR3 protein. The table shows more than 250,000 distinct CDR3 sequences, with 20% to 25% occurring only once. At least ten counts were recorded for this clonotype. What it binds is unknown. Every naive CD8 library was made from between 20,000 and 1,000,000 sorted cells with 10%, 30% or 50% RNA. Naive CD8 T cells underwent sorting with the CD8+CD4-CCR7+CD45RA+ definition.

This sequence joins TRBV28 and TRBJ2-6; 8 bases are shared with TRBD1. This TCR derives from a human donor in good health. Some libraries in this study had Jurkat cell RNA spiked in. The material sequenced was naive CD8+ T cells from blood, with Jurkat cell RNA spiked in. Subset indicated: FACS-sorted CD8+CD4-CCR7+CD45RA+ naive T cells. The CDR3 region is CASSLTGAGANVLTF. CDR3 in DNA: TGTGCCAGCAGTCTGACAGGGGCTGGGGCCAACGTCCTGACTTTC.